The rows below give T cell receptor beta chains drawn from one sample of a study of blood T cell repertoires in COVID-19. Here immunoSEQ multiplex PCR was the method, and the copy in TCRdb shows in-frame clones only, minus some. The data contain approximately 210,000 clones, roughly 90% of them singletons. Sequencing was done on a sample of peripheral blood. The source is a woman in her seventies with acute or convalescent COVID-19. CDR3s include the opening cysteine and the closing phenylalanine or tryptophan. Each record gives: J gene, D gene, clone size, V gene, CDR3 length, CDR3 DNA, CDR3 protein. The D gene is left open where the match is weak. For some rows the clone size is stated as once, few or many, or as a class when expanded; others skip it.

TRBJ2-2 | TRBD1 | few | TRBV10-1 | 15 | TGCGCCAGCAGTGAGAGGGACAGACACACCGGGGAGCTGTTTTTT | CASSERDRHTGELFF
TRBJ1-1 | - | - | TRBV5-1 | 13 | TGCGCCAGCGGAGGGGGGGTGAACACTGAAGCTTTCTTT | CASGGGVNTEAFF
TRBJ2-3 | - | medium-sized | TRBV5-1 | 15 | TGCGCCAGCAGCTTGGTCAAGGGGGACACAGATACGCAGTATTTT | CASSLVKGDTDTQYF
TRBJ2-1 | - | - | TRBV5-1 | 15 | TGCGCCAGCAGCTTGGCGTCGAGCTCCTACAATGAGCAGTTCTTC | CASSLASSSYNEQFF
TRBJ2-3 | TRBD1 | once | TRBV24-1 | 15 | TGTGCCACCAGTGACGGGACAGGGAACACAGATACGCAGTATTTT | CATSDGTGNTDTQYF
TRBJ1-4 | TRBD1 | - | TRBV7-9 | 16 | TGTGCCAGCAGCTTCGGACAGGGGGCAGCTAATGAAAAACTGTTTTTT | CASSFGQGAANEKLFF
TRBJ2-1 | TRBD2 | - | TRBV11-2 | 16 | TGTGCCAGCAGCTTAGGCGTCCAGCGGGAGGGTCATGAGCAGTTCTTC | CASSLGVQREGHEQFF
TRBJ1-2 | TRBD1 | once | TRBV19 | 15 | TGTGCCAGTACCGTAATGACAGGGGGAGATTATGGCTACACCTTC | CASTVMTGGDYGYTF
TRBJ2-2 | - | - | TRBV7-3 | 15 | TGTGCCAGCAGCTTAACCGGCGGGGACGCCGGGGAGCTGTTTTTT | CASSLTGGDAGELFF
TRBJ2-2 | - | - | TRBV18 | 15 | TGTGCCAGCTCACCAAAGGGGGATGTGGCCGGGGAGCTGTTTTTT | CASSPKGDVAGELFF
TRBJ2-7 | TRBD2 | - | TRBV20-1 | 16 | TGCAGTGCTAGTCAACCAGCGGGAGGGGTTCTCCACGAGCAGTACTTC | CSASQPAGGVLHEQYF
TRBJ2-5 | - | - | TRBV6-5 | 11 | TGTGCCAGCAGAGCCCAAGAGACCCAGTACTTC | CASRAQETQYF
TRBJ2-3 | - | - | TRBV5-4 | 16 | TGTGCCAGCAACCCCAAGAGTCGGGGGAGCACAGATACGCAGTATTTT | CASNPKSRGSTDTQYF
TRBJ1-1 | - | - | TRBV4-3 | 14 | TGCGCCAGCAGCCAAAAGGGAGGGGACACTGAAGCTTTCTTT | CASSQKGGDTEAFF
TRBJ1-1 | - | once | TRBV10-1 | 13 | TGCGCCAGCAAAGCGAGCGCGAGCACTGAAGCTTTCTTT | CASKASASTEAFF
TRBJ2-3 | - | - | TRBV27 | 14 | TGTGCCGGCCCCCCGGACAATTCGCCAGATACGCAGTATTTT | CAGPPDNSPDTQYF
TRBJ1-1 | - | - | TRBV20-1 | 10 | TGCAGTCCCCGAGAGGGAGCAGCTTTCTTT | CSPREGAAFF
TRBJ1-1 | - | - | TRBV19 | 14 | TGTGCCAGTAGTATTACCCTCCGGGACACTGAAGCTTTCTTT | CASSITLRDTEAFF
TRBJ1-3 | - | - | TRBV2 | 15 | TGTGCCAGCAGCAACAGCAGGCCCTCTGGAAACACCATATATTTT | CASSNSRPSGNTIYF
TRBJ2-1 | TRBD1 | - | TRBV6-2/TRBV6-3 | 15 | TGTGCCAGCAGTCGGACAGGGGGTTCTTTGAATGAGCAGTTCTTC | CASSRTGGSLNEQFF
TRBJ2-7 | TRBD1 | - | TRBV11-3 | 14 | TGTGCCAGCAGCTTCGGGACAGGGTCCTACGAGCAGTACTTC | CASSFGTGSYEQYF
TRBJ1-2 | - | - | TRBV5-1 | 13 | TGCGCCAGCAGCTTGCAAGGAGACTATGGCTACACCTTC | CASSLQGDYGYTF
TRBJ1-5 | TRBD1 | - | TRBV7-9 | 16 | TGTGCCAGCAGCTCCCTAGCAGGACAGGGCTATCAGCCCCAGCATTTT | CASSSLAGQGYQPQHF
TRBJ2-1 | - | - | TRBV27 | 15 | TGTGCCAGCAGCCCCCCGAGGAGGTCCTACAATGAGCAGTTCTTC | CASSPPRRSYNEQFF
TRBJ2-2 | - | - | TRBV5-4 | 17 | TGTGCCAGCAGCTTGGCCCCTAGACAGGCGAACACCGGGGAGCTGTTTTTT | CASSLAPRQANTGELFF
TRBJ1-1 | - | - | TRBV28 | 16 | TGTGCCAGCAGTTTAAAGCAGGGTATCCGCCTCACTGAAGCTTTCTTT | CASSLKQGIRLTEAFF
TRBJ1-1 | - | - | TRBV5-4 | 15 | TGTGCCAGCAGCTCGATTACAGGGACGAACACTGAAGCTTTCTTT | CASSSITGTNTEAFF
TRBJ2-7 | TRBD2 | - | TRBV5-1 | 15 | TGCGCCAGCAGCTTGGACCCGGGGGGGTCCTACGAGCAGTACTTC | CASSLDPGGSYEQYF
TRBJ2-7 | TRBD1 | - | TRBV27 | 15 | TGTGCCAGCAGTACATGGACAGGGGCAACCTACGAGCAGTACTTC | CASSTWTGATYEQYF
TRBJ2-1 | TRBD1 | - | TRBV5-1 | 15 | TGCGCCAGCAGCAGGGGACAGGGGGCTGTAAATGAGCAGTTCTTC | CASSRGQGAVNEQFF
TRBJ1-2 | TRBD1 | - | TRBV28 | 15 | TGTGCCAGCCTCCCCGGGGGACAGGATCCCTATGGCTACACCTTC | CASLPGGQDPYGYTF
TRBJ2-7 | TRBD2 | - | TRBV10-2 | 15 | TGCGCCAGCAGTTCGGGACTAGCGGGAATTTACGAGCAGTACTTC | CASSSGLAGIYEQYF
TRBJ2-6 | - | - | TRBV7-3 | 15 | TGTGCCAGCAGCCGGAGGGGAGCAGGGGCCAACGTCCTGACTTTC | CASSRRGAGANVLTF
TRBJ2-2 | - | - | TRBV10-3 | 19 | TGTGCCATCAGTGAGCCCCTAACCGGGAGCCGCGCGAGCACCGGGGAGCTGTTTTTT | CAISEPLTGSRASTGELFF
TRBJ1-3 | - | - | TRBV29-1 | 15 | TGCAGCGTTGCCCCGACAGTTCAAGGTGGAAACACCATATATTTT | CSVAPTVQGGNTIYF
TRBJ1-2 | TRBD1 | - | TRBV5-4 | 13 | TGTGCCAGCAGCAACAGGGGGCCGTATGGCTACACCTTC | CASSNRGPYGYTF
TRBJ1-2 | TRBD1 | - | TRBV6-6 | 16 | TGTGCCAGCAGTTACGAGGGACAGGGCCTTAACTATGGCTACACCTTC | CASSYEGQGLNYGYTF
TRBJ1-6 | - | - | TRBV6-5 | 13 | TGTGCCAGCCAGGAGGGTAGATCTTCACCCCTCCACTTT | CASQEGRSSPLHF
TRBJ2-1 | TRBD2 | - | TRBV28 | 17 | TGTGCCAGCAGCTCCCACCCGGGACTAGCGGTTATGAATGAGCAGTTCTTC | CASSSHPGLAVMNEQFF
TRBJ2-7 | TRBD2 | - | TRBV19 | 14 | TGTGCCAGCAAAGCAGCGGGAGTCCCCTACGAGCAGTACTTC | CASKAAGVPYEQYF
TRBJ1-4 | - | - | TRBV4-1 | 12 | TGCGCCAGCAGCCAACCCTATGAAAAACTGTTTTTT | CASSQPYEKLFF
TRBJ2-1 | - | - | TRBV5-1 | 15 | TGCGCCAGCAGCTCGCGGCCGGACTATCGCAATGAGCAGTTCTTC | CASSSRPDYRNEQFF